Listed below are T cell receptor beta chains from one sample, sequenced in a study of shared clonotypes between healthy human individuals. Using immunoSEQ multiplex PCR, the repertoire was profiled, and TCRdb retains in-frame clones only, with some absent. The sample includes millions of clones, 90% to 95% of them seen just once. Sequencing was carried out using naive CD4+ T cells from PBMCs. Receptor source: a man in his late teens or twenties in good health. Some clones in this sample may be carry-over from other donors' samples. CDR3s include the opening cysteine and the closing phenylalanine or tryptophan. D genes are given only for firm matches. A row's size may be missing; if present it is once, few, many or a size class.

V gene: TRBV18; clone size: once; J gene: TRBJ2-5; D gene: -; CDR3 DNA: TGTGCCAGCTCACCCTCGACAGTTCAAGAGACCCAGTACTTC; CDR3 protein: CASSPSTVQETQYF
V gene: TRBV5-6; clone size: -; J gene: TRBJ2-7; D gene: -; CDR3 DNA: TGTGCCAGCAGCGGAGGGACGGGGACAGCATCCTACGAGCAGTACTTC; CDR3 protein: CASSGGTGTASYEQYF
V gene: TRBV4-2; clone size: -; J gene: TRBJ2-7; D gene: TRBD1; CDR3 DNA: TGTGCCAGCAGCCAAGATTCGGCAGGGGGCCTTGACGAGCAGTACTTC; CDR3 protein: CASSQDSAGGLDEQYF
V gene: TRBV29-1; clone size: -; J gene: TRBJ2-3; D gene: TRBD2; CDR3 DNA: TGCAGCGGCCTCACCGGGACTAGCGGTACAGATACGCAGTATTTT; CDR3 protein: CSGLTGTSGTDTQYF
V gene: TRBV6-5; clone size: -; J gene: TRBJ1-2; D gene: TRBD1; CDR3 DNA: TGTGCCAGCAGATGGGGACAGGCGGCCTATGGCTACACCTTC; CDR3 protein: CASRWGQAAYGYTF
V gene: TRBV4-3; clone size: once; J gene: TRBJ2-5; D gene: -; CDR3 DNA: TGCGCCAGCAGCCAAGATTTGGCGGGACTGGGAGAGACCCAGTACTTC; CDR3 protein: CASSQDLAGLGETQYF
V gene: TRBV28; clone size: -; J gene: TRBJ2-5; D gene: -; CDR3 DNA: TGTGCCAGCAGTCCGTCATTCAGGGCCGAAGAGACCCAGTACTTC; CDR3 protein: CASSPSFRAEETQYF
V gene: TRBV6-1; clone size: -; J gene: TRBJ2-2; D gene: -; CDR3 DNA: TGTGCCAGCAGTGAACGAGGAGCTAATGGGCTGTTTTTT; CDR3 protein: CASSERGANGLFF
V gene: TRBV14; clone size: -; J gene: TRBJ2-5; D gene: -; CDR3 DNA: TGTGCCAGCAGCCAAGGGTGGAGGGAGACCCAGTACTTC; CDR3 protein: CASSQGWRETQYF
V gene: TRBV25-1; clone size: -; J gene: TRBJ2-5; D gene: TRBD2; CDR3 DNA: TGTGCCAGCAGGGCTAGCGGACAAGAGACCCAGTACTTC; CDR3 protein: CASRASGQETQYF
V gene: TRBV7-9; clone size: -; J gene: TRBJ2-3; D gene: -; CDR3 DNA: TGTGCCAGCACCGGACTCGCCCGCGATACGCAGTATTTT; CDR3 protein: CASTGLARDTQYF
V gene: TRBV6-5; clone size: few; J gene: TRBJ1-1; D gene: -; CDR3 DNA: TGTGCCAGCAGTTACTCTGAAGGGGACGCTGAAGCTTTCTTT; CDR3 protein: CASSYSEGDAEAFF